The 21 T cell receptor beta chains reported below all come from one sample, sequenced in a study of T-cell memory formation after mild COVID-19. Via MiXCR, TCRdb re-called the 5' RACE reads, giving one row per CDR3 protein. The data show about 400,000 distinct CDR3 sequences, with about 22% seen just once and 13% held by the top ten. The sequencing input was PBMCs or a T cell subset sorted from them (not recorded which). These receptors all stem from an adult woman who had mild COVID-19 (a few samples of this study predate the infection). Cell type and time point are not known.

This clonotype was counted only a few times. The CDR3 is CSARPHAGGHPDTQYF. DNA of the CDR3: TGCAGTGCTAGACCCCACGCGGGGGGGCATCCAGATACGCAGTATTTT. This sequence joins TRBV20-1 and TRBJ2-3, with TRBD2 identical over 9 bases. V shed 2 bases, J shed 4 bases, and the junction held 10 bases outside the gene matches. The V gene's germline CDR1 is DFQATT and CDR2 SNEGSKA (reference sequence). The CDR3 is 16 residues long.

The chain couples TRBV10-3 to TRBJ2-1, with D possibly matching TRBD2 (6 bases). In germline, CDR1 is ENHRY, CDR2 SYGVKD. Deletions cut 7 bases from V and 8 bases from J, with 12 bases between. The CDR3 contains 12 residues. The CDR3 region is CAIMGGYDEQFF. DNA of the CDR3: TGTGCCATCATGGGGGGATATGATGAGCAGTTCTTC.

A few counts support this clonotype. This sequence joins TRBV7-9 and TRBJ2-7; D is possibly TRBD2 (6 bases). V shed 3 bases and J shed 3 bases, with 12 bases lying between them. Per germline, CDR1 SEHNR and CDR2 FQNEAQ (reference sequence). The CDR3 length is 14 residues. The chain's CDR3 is CASSLIGRVYEQYF. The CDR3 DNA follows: TGTGCCAGCAGCTTGATCGGGAGAGTCTACGAGCAGTACTTC.

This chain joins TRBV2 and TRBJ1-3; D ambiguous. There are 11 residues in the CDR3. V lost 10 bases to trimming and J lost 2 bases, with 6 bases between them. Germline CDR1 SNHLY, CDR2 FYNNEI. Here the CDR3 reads CATMTGNTIYF. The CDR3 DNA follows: TGTGCCACCATGACTGGAAACACCATATATTTT.

The CDR3 sequence is CASSHSSMVAEQFF. For the CDR3, the DNA is TGCGCCAGCAGCCATTCCTCGATGGTAGCGGAGCAGTTCTTC. The V call is TRBV4-3, the J call TRBJ2-1; possibly TRBD2 for D (5 bases). CDR1 and CDR2 from the germline V gene are LGHNA and YSLEER. V lost 3 bases to trimming and J lost 10 bases, with 16 bases between them. The CDR3 runs to 14 residues.

CDR3 DNA sequence: TGCGCCAGCAGCTCAGGCTCGGCAGGGGGCTACGAGCAGTACTTC. Its translation: CASSSGSAGGYEQYF. The chain joins TRBV5-1 to TRBJ2-7; 7 bases match TRBD1. This CDR3 is 15 amino acids long. V gave up 3 bases and J gave up 3 bases; unmatched junction bases: 9. The germline CDR1 and CDR2 sequences are SGHRS and YFSETQ. The full variable domain, its missing parts supplied by reference TRBV5-1 and TRBJ2-7, is KAGVTQTPRYLIKTRGQQVTLSCSPISGHRSVSWYQQTPGQGLQFLFEYFSETQRNKGNFPGRFSGRQFSNSRSEMNVSTLELGDSALYLCASSSGSAGGYEQYFGPGTRLTVT.

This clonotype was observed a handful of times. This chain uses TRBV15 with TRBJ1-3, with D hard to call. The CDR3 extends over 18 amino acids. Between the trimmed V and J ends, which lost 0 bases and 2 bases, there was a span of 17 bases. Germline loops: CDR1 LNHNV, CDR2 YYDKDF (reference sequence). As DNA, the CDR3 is TGTGCCACCAGCAGAGATAGGAGTTCGGGGAGCGCTGGAAACACCATATATTTT. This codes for CATSRDRSSGSAGNTIYF.

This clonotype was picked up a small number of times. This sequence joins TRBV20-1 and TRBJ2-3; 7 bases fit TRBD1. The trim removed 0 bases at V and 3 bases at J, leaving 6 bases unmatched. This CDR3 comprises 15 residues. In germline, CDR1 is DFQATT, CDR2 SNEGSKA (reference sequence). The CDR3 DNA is TGCAGTGCTAGAGATCCGACAGGGTTTACAGATACGCAGTATTTT. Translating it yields CSARDPTGFTDTQYF.

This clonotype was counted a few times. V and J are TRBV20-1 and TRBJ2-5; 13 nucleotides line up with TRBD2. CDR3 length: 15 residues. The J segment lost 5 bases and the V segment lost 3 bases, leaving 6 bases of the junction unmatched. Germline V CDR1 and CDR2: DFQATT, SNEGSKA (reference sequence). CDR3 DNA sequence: TGCAGTGCTAGTACTAGCGGGAGGGCCGAGGAGACCCAGTACTTC. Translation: CSASTSGRAEETQYF.

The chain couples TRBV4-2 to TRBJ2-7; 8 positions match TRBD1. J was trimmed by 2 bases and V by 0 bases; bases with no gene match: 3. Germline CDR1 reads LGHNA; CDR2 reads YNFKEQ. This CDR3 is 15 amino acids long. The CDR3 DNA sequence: TGTGCCAGCAGCCAAGAGGACAGGGCAGCCTACGAGCAGTACTTC. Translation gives CASSQEDRAAYEQYF.

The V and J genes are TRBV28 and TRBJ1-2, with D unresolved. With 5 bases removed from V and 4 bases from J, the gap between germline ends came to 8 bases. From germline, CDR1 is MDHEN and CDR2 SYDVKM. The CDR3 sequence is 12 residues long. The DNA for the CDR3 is TGTGCCAGCAGTCTCGACGCCTATGGCTACACCTTC. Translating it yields CASSLDAYGYTF.

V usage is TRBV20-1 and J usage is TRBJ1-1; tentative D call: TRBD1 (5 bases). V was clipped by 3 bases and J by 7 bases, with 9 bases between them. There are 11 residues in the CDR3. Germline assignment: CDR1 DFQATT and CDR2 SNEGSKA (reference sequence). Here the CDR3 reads CSARGTGEAFF. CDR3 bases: TGCAGTGCTAGGGGGACGGGTGAAGCTTTCTTT.

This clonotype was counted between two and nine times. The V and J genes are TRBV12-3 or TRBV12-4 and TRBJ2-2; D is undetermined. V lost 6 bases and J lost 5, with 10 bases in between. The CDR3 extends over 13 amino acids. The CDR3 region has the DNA TGTGCCAGCAGATCCTTGATGACCGGGGAGCTGTTTTTT. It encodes CASRSLMTGELFF.

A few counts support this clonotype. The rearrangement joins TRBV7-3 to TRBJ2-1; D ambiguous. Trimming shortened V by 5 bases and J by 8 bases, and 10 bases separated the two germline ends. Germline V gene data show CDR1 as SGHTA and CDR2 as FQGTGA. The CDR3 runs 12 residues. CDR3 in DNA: TGTGCCAGCAGCACCCCAGGTGATGAGCAGTTCTTC. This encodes CASSTPGDEQFF.

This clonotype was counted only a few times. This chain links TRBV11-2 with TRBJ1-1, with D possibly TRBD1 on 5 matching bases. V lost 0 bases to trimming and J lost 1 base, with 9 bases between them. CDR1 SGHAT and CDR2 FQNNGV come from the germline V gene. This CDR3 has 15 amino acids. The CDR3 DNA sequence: TGTGCCAGCAGCTTAGAACGACAGACGAACACTGAAGCTTTCTTT. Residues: CASSLERQTNTEAFF.

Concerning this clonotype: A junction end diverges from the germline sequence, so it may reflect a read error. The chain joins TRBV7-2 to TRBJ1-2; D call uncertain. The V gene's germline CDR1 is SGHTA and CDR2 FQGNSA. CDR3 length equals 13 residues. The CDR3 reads CASSLARDYGYTF. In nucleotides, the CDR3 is TGCGCCAGCAGCTTGGCTAGGGACTATGGCTACACCTTC. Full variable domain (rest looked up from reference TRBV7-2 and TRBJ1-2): GAGVSQSPSNKVTEKGKDVELRCDPISGHTALYWYRQSLGQGLEFLIYFQGNSAPDKSGLPSDRFSAERTGGSVSTLTIQRTQQEDSAVYLCASSLARDYGYTFGSGTRLTVV.

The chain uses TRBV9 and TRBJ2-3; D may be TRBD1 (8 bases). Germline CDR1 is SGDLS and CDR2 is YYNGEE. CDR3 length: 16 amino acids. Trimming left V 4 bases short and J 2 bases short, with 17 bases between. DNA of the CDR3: TGTGCCAGCAGCACAGGGGGGGGGATGTCCACAGATACGCAGTATTTT. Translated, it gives CASSTGGGMSTDTQYF.

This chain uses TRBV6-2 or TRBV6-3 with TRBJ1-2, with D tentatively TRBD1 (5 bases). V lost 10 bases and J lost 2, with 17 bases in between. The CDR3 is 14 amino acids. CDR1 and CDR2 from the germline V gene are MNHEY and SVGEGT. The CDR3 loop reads CAIREIGRNYGYTF. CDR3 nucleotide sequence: TGTGCCATCAGGGAAATCGGGAGAAACTATGGCTACACCTTC.

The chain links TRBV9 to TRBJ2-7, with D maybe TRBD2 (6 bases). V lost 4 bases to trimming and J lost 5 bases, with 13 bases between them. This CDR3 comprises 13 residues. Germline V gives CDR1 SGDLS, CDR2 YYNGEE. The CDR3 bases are TGTGCCAGCAGCACCCTGGAGGGTAACGAGCAGTACTTC. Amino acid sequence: CASSTLEGNEQYF.

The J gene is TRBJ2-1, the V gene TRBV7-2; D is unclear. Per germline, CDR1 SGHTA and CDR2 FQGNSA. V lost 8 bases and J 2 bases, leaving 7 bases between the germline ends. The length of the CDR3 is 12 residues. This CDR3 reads CASCQTYNEQFF. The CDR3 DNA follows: TGTGCCAGCTGTCAGACCTACAATGAGCAGTTCTTC. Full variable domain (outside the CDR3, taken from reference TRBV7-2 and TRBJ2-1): GAGVSQSPSNKVTEKGKDVELRCDPISGHTALYWYRQSLGQGLEFLIYFQGNSAPDKSGLPSDRFSAERTGGSVSTLTIQRTQQEDSAVYLCASCQTYNEQFFGPGTRLTVL.

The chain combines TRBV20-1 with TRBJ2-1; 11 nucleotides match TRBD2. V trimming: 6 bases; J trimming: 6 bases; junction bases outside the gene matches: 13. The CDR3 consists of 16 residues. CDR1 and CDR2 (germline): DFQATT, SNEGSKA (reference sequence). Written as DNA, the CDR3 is TGCAGTGCCCGCGTTGGAGGACTAGCGGGCTCCAATGAGCAGTTCTTC. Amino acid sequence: CSARVGGLAGSNEQFF.